Detailed here is one TCR beta chain. Assay used: immunoSEQ multiplex PCR; TCRdb lists only in-frame clones, some missing. The sample contains about 410,000 clones, nearly 90% of which appear only once. This specimen belongs to a study of blood T cell repertoires in COVID-19. Study-level background: From T cells, B-cell-depleted T cells, or PBMCs came the material, which was cDNA or gDNA.

Assignment of participants to cohorts was predicated upon participant-reported clinical history. Trimming removed 0 bases at V and 4 bases at J, with 9 bases between. There are 15 residues in the CDR3. Germline CDR1 and CDR2: SGHAT and FQNNGV. The gene calls are TRBV11-2 and TRBJ1-4; no clear D gene. Sequences were obtained from PBMCs or T cells enriched from blood (not recorded which). The receptor was derived from a woman in her twenties or thirties who had recovered from COVID-19. The CDR3 DNA sequence: TGTGCCAGCAGCTTAGACGGACTCGTTAATGAAAAACTGTTTTTT. Amino acids: CASSLDGLVNEKLFF.